The 6 T cell receptor beta chains reported below all come from one sample, sequenced in a study of cytomegalovirus exposure and HLA in healthy donors. The repertoire was sequenced with immunoSEQ multiplex PCR; TCRdb's copy has only in-frame clones and lacks some. The data contain tens of thousands of clones, roughly 96% of them singletons. Sample: PBMCs. All receptors derive from a man younger than 35 in good health and CMV-seronegative.

The chain employs TRBV7-6 and TRBJ1-6, with 7 bases lining up with TRBD1. Per germline, CDR1 SGHVS and CDR2 FNYEAQ. The CDR3 spans 15 residues. V shed 1 base and J 7 bases; nucleotides not matched to a gene: 4. The CDR3 loop reads CASSLGQGENSPLHF. DNA of the CDR3: TGTGCCAGCAGCTTAGGACAGGGAGAAAATTCACCCCTCCACTTT.

The chain joins TRBV6-1 to TRBJ1-5, with TRBD1 identical over 9 bases. Germline-derived CDR1 and CDR2 are MNHNS and SASEGT. V shed 10 bases, J shed 4 bases, and the junction held 8 bases outside the gene matches. This CDR3 contains 14 residues. In DNA form, the CDR3 reads TGTGCCACCAGCCGGGACAGGGTAAATCAGCCCCAGCATTTT. The encoded protein is CATSRDRVNQPQHF.

V and J are TRBV5-1 and TRBJ1-5; 8 bases line up with TRBD1. The V segment lost 4 bases and the J segment 5 bases; nucleotides outside the gene matches: 5. The CDR3 is 14 residues long. Per germline, CDR1 SGHRS and CDR2 YFSETQ. The CDR3 DNA is TGCGCCAGCAGCACCGGGACAGGAGATCAGCCCCAGCATTTT. Translation gives CASSTGTGDQPQHF.

This chain connects TRBV5-4 to TRBJ2-3; 7 bases agree with TRBD1. This CDR3 has 15 residues. Germline V lookup: CDR1 SGHNT, CDR2 YYREEE (reference sequence). V gave up 7 bases and J gave up 0 bases; unmatched junction bases: 8. For the CDR3, the DNA is TGTGCCAGCGGGATACAGGGGCGGAGCACAGATACGCAGTATTTT. It translates to CASGIQGRSTDTQYF.

This chain links TRBV2 with TRBJ2-2; TRBD1 is a possible D gene (6 bases). Germline V gene lookup returns CDR1 SNHLY and CDR2 FYNNEI. With 6 bases removed from V and 0 bases from J, the gap between germline ends came to 11 bases. The CDR3 covers 15 residues. CDR3 sequence (DNA): TGTGCCAGCAGGAAGCAGGGGACGAACACCGGGGAGCTGTTTTTT. Residues: CASRKQGTNTGELFF. The full variable domain, in which reference TRBV2 and TRBJ2-2 provide the parts outside the CDR3, is EPEVTQTPSHQVTQMGQEVILRCVPISNHLYFYWYRQILGQKVEFLVSFYNNEISEKSEIFDDQFSVERPDGSNFTLKIRSTKLEDSAMYFCASRKQGTNTGELFFGEGSRLTVL.

The chain combines TRBV7-2 with TRBJ2-1; D not resolved. The CDR3 contains 15 residues. V lost 6 bases and J lost 0, with 12 bases in between. Germline CDR1 and CDR2: SGHTA and FQGNSA. CDR3 sequence reads: CASSRAASSYNEQFF. CDR3 bases: TGTGCCAGCAGTCGCGCGGCGAGCTCCTACAATGAGCAGTTCTTC.